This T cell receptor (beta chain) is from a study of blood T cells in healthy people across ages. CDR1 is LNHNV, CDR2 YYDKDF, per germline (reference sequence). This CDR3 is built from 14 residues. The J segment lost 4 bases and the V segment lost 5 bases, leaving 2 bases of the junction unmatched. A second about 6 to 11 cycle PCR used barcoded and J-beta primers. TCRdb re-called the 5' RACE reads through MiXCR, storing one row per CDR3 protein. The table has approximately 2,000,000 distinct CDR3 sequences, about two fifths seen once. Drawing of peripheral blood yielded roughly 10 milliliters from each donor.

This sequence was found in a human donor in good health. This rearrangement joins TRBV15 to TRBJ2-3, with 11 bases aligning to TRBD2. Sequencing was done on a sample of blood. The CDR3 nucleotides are TGTGCCACCAGCCTAGCGGGGGGCCCAGATACGCAGTATTTT. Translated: CATSLAGGPDTQYF. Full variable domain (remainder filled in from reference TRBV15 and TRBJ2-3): DAMVIQNPRYQVTQFGKPVTLSCSQTLNHNVMYWYQQKSSQAPKLLFHYYDKDFNNEADTPDNFQSRRPNTSFCFLDIRSPGLGDTAMYLCATSLAGGPDTQYFGPGTRLTVL.